This T cell receptor (beta chain) was recovered during a study of blood T cell repertoires in COVID-19. Clinical histories supplied by participants themselves formed the basis of cohort assignment. There are 14 residues in the CDR3. Trimming took off 0 bases at V and 0 bases at J, with 5 bases between the two ends. CDR1 is ENHRY, CDR2 SYGVKD, per germline. This clone was detected only once. The sample holds other DNA sequences that translate to the same CDR3. The repertoire was sequenced with immunoSEQ multiplex PCR; TCRdb's copy has only in-frame clones and lacks some. There are hundreds of thousands of clones in the sample; nearly 90% occur only once, and about 1.5% lies in the top ten.

The material sequenced was PBMCs or T cells enriched from blood (not recorded which). The genes are TRBV10-3 and TRBJ1-1; the D is unclear. This receptor was taken from a woman under 30 with acute COVID-19. The CDR3 nucleotides read TGTGCCATCAGTGAGTCCTATTTGAACACTGAAGCTTTCTTT. This codes for CAISESYLNTEAFF.